This paragraph reports one TCR beta chain. The antigen is not known. Sequencing involved patients with CD8+CD57+ cell expansion previously shown by flow cytometry. Acquired aplastic anemia of severe grade affected all patients. Untreated patients provided the blood samples, with no therapy given before sampling. V shed 2 bases and J shed 12 bases, with 4 bases lying between them. The germline V gene encodes CDR1 SEHNR and CDR2 FQNEAQ (reference sequence). This CDR3 spans 9 amino acids. This record belongs to a study of CD8+CD57+ T cells in acquired aplastic anemia. Study-wide findings and caveats: A significant difference in CD8+ Simpson's diversity between patients and controls was not found.

Investigators profiled TCR beta VDJ and CDR3 from genomic DNA template. One entry per CDR3 protein results from TCRdb running MiXCR on the reads. The table shows around 500,000 distinct CDR3 sequences, with around 30% occurring only once. The gene calls are TRBV7-9 and TRBJ2-5; no clear D. The sample comprised sorted CD4+, CD8+, or CD8+CD57+ T cells (not recorded which) from PBMCs. The TCR comes from a human donor with aplastic anemia. This chain's CDR3 is CASSLSEYF. The CDR3 nucleotides are TGTGCCAGCAGCTTATCAGAGTACTTC.